Sequencing of this T cell receptor (beta chain) was carried out in a study of quantifying T cell responses using KT2 cells. Study-level information: cDNA was made from DNase-treated RNA using alpha and beta constant primers.

This CDR3 contains 16 residues. Germline V CDR1 and CDR2: DFQATT, SNEGSKA (reference sequence). Trimming stripped 5 bases from V and 4 bases from J, with 21 bases between. At least ten counts were recorded for this clonotype. The cDNA 3' end received a ligated oligonucleotide with a UMI. First-round PCR used roughly 4 cycles and beta primers RC1.1 and RC1.2 covering TRBC1 and TRBC2. TCRdb reprocessed the UMI-ligation and nested PCR reads via MiXCR and lists one record per CDR3 protein. Here the sample spans 40,000 to 50,000 distinct CDR3 sequences, around 15% being singletons. Different KT2-to-PBMC ratios were created with a constant PBMC count.

Material for sequencing was PBMCs spiked with cells of the T cell clone KT2. This TCR was recovered from a human donor. This chain joins TRBV20-1 and TRBJ1-5; D is unresolved. In DNA form, the CDR3 reads TGCAGTGCTCCTAAATGGGAAGGGCAAGGGAATCAGCCCCAGCATTTT. Translating it yields CSAPKWEGQGNQPQHF.